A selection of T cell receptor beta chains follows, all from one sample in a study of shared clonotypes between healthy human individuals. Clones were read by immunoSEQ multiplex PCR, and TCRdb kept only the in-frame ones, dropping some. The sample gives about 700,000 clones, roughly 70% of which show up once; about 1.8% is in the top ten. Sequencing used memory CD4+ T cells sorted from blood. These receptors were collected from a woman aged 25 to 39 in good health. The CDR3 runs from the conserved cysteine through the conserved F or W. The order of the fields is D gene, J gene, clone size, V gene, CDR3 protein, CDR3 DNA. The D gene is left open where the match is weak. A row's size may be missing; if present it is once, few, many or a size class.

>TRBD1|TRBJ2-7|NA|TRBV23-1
CASSQSTRGRDEQYF
TGCGCCAGCAGTCAATCCACCAGGGGGCGCGACGAGCAGTACTTC
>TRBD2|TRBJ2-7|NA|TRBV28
CASKWSGRGGSYEQYF
TGTGCCAGCAAATGGAGCGGGAGGGGGGGCTCCTACGAGCAGTACTTC
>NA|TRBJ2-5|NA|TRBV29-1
CSVGADTNFGTQYF
TGCAGCGTTGGCGCGGACACCAATTTTGGGACCCAGTACTTC
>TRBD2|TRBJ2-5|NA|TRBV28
CASSSPIRLAGVPETQYF
TGTGCCAGCAGTTCGCCCATCCGACTAGCGGGAGTTCCCGAGACCCAGTACTTC
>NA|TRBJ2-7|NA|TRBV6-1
CASSEVWQNNYEQYF
TGTGCCAGCAGTGAAGTATGGCAGAACAACTACGAGCAGTACTTC
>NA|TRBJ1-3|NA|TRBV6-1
CASDRSSGNTIYF
TGTGCCAGCGACAGAAGCTCTGGAAACACCATATATTTT
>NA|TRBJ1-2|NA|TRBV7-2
CASSSGGVMAGYTF
TGTGCCAGCAGCTCCGGGGGAGTAATGGCAGGCTACACCTTC
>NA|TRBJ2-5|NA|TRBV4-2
CASSQDWQTQYF
TGTGCCAGCAGCCAAGATTGGCAGACCCAGTACTTC
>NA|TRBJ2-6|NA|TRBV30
CAWSSSGANVLTF
TGTGCCTGGAGTAGCTCTGGGGCCAACGTCCTGACTTTC
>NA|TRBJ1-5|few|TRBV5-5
CASSFLRDSNQPQHF
TGTGCCAGCAGCTTTCTGCGGGATAGCAATCAGCCCCAGCATTTT
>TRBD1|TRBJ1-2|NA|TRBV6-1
CASSEYDRDYGYTF
TGTGCCAGCAGTGAATATGACAGGGACTATGGCTACACCTTC
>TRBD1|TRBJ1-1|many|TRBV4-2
CASSQPGQRNTEAFF
TGTGCCAGCAGCCAGCCGGGACAGAGGAACACTGAAGCTTTCTTT
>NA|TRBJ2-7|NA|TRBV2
CASSEDHYEQYF
TGTGCCAGCAGTGAAGACCACTACGAGCAGTACTTC
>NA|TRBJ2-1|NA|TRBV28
CASSLGPVRLVNEQFF
TGTGCCAGCAGTTTGGGACCCGTACGCCTGGTCAATGAGCAGTTCTTC
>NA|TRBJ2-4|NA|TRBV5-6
CASSLVRVSIQYF
TGTGCCAGCAGCTTGGTCAGGGTTAGCATTCAGTACTTC
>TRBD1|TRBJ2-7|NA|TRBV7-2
CASSTRGQVGREQYF
TGTGCCAGCAGCACTAGGGGACAGGTAGGCCGCGAGCAGTACTTC
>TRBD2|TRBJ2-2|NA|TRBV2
CASGRELAGELFF
TGTGCCAGCGGGAGGGAGTTGGCCGGGGAGCTGTTTTTT
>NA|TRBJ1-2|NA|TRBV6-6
CASSYLTKGDYGYTF
TGTGCCAGCAGTTACCTAACCAAGGGAGACTATGGCTACACCTTC
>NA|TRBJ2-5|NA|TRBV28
CASRGHLQETQYF
TGTGCCAGCCGAGGACATCTACAAGAGACCCAGTACTTC
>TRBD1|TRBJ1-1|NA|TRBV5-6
CASSRTGTTEAFF
TGTGCCAGCAGCCGGACAGGGACCACTGAAGCTTTCTTT
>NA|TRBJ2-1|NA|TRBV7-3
CASSTSSYNEQFF
TGTGCCAGCAGCACGAGCTCCTACAATGAGCAGTTCTTC
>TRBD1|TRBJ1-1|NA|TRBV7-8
CASSQKRTGTGKAEAFF
TGTGCCAGCAGCCAAAAAAGGACAGGGACCGGTAAAGCTGAAGCTTTCTTT
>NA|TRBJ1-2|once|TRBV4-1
CASSQEAAGYGYTF
TGCGCCAGCAGCCAAGAGGCAGCGGGCTATGGCTACACCTTC
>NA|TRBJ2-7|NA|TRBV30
CAWSVHLFEQYF
TGTGCCTGGAGTGTACACCTATTCGAGCAGTACTTC
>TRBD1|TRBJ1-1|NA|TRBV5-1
CASSRTGEAEAFF
TGCGCCAGCAGCAGAACAGGGGAGGCTGAAGCTTTCTTT
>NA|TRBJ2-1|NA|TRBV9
CASSVAWGNEQFF
TGTGCCAGCAGCGTAGCTTGGGGGAATGAGCAGTTCTTC
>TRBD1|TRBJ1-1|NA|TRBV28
CASSGDRDNTEAFF
TGTGCCAGCAGTGGGGACAGAGACAACACTGAAGCTTTCTTT
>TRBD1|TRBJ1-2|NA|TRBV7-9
CASSPRQGFYGYTF
TGTGCCAGCAGCCCGCGACAGGGATTCTATGGCTACACCTTC
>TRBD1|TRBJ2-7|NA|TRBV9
CASSTGTGGYEQYF
TGTGCCAGCAGCACCGGGACAGGGGGGTACGAGCAGTACTTC
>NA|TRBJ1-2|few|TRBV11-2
CASSQAFGYTF
TGTGCCAGCAGCCAAGCGTTTGGCTACACCTTC
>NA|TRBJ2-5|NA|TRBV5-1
CASSSQLVKAQYF
TGCGCCAGCAGCTCTCAACTCGTAAAGGCCCAGTACTTC
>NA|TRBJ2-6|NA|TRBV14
CASSQGGRGEFTGANVLTF
TGTGCCAGCAGCCAAGGCGGCAGGGGGGAGTTTACTGGGGCCAACGTCCTGACTTTC
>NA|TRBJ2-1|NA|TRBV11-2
CASSVLVNNEQFF
TGTGCCAGCAGCGTCTTGGTGAACAATGAGCAGTTCTTC
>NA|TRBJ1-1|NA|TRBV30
CAWKWWEGAFF
TGTGCCTGGAAATGGTGGGAGGGAGCTTTCTTT
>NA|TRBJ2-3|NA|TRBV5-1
CASSLHTDTQYF
TGCGCCAGCAGCCTACACACAGATACGCAGTATTTT
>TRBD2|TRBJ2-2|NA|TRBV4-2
CASSQELLAGVRPGELFF
TGTGCCAGCAGCCAAGAACTACTAGCGGGAGTTCGCCCCGGGGAGCTGTTTTTT
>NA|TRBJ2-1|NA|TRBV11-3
CASRSRTGRFSYNEQFF
TGTGCCAGCAGGTCAAGAACCGGGCGGTTTTCCTACAATGAGCAGTTCTTC
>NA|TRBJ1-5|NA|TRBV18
CASSLLGDSNQPQHF
TGTGCCAGCTCACTTCTGGGCGATAGCAATCAGCCCCAGCATTTT
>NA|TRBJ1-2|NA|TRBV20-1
CRVRDGYTF
TGCAGGGTGCGGGATGGCTACACCTTC